A selection of T cell receptor beta chains follows, all from one sample in a study of blood T cell repertoires in COVID-19. Clones were sequenced by immunoSEQ multiplex PCR, and TCRdb holds only the in-frame ones, with some missing. The sample comprises 110,000 or so clones, approximately 84% of which are singletons, and about 3% rests with the top ten. Sequencing used peripheral blood. The receptors were sampled from a man aged 40-55 years with acute or convalescent COVID-19. The CDR3 runs from the conserved cysteine through the conserved F or W. Each record gives: D gene, J gene, clone size, V gene, CDR3 DNA, CDR3 protein. D genes are given only for firm matches. A clone size is listed for some rows: how often the clone was seen (once, few, many), or a class if it is expanded.

TRBD2 | TRBJ2-7 | NA | TRBV7-3 | TGTGCCAGCAGCTTAGGGAGCGGGGGAGGTTCCGACGAGCAGTACTTC | CASSLGSGGGSDEQYF
NA | TRBJ1-5 | NA | TRBV12-5 | TGTGCTAGTGGTTTGTCCGGTCAGCCCCAGCATTTT | CASGLSGQPQHF
NA | TRBJ1-2 | NA | TRBV18 | TGTGCCAGCTCACTCCAGGACTATGGCTACACCTTC | CASSLQDYGYTF
NA | TRBJ2-2 | NA | TRBV5-1 | TGCGCCAGCAGCCCTCCGAACACCGGGGAGCTGTTTTTT | CASSPPNTGELFF
TRBD1 | TRBJ2-3 | NA | TRBV24-1 | TGTGCCACCAGTGACCTAGGGGGCCTCGGCACAGATACGCAGTATTTT | CATSDLGGLGTDTQYF
TRBD1 | TRBJ2-7 | few | TRBV7-9 | TGTGCCAGCAGCTTGGCAGGGGGTCCCTACGAGCAGTACTTC | CASSLAGGPYEQYF
NA | TRBJ2-7 | NA | TRBV2 | TGTGCCATCCATCTCCCCAGGGCAAACTCCTACGAGCAGTACTTC | CAIHLPRANSYEQYF
NA | TRBJ1-5 | NA | TRBV6-5 | TGTGCCAGCAGCGCATCACGGGGGTGGAATCAGCCCCAGCATTTT | CASSASRGWNQPQHF
NA | TRBJ1-3 | NA | TRBV6-1 | TGTGCCAGCAGTGAATGGACAGAGACCATATATTTT | CASSEWTETIYF
NA | TRBJ2-3 | NA | TRBV7-9 | TGTGCCAGCAGCTTATCGGGGGGCCATTTT | CASSLSGGHF
TRBD1 | TRBJ2-5 | NA | TRBV24-1 | TGTGCCACCAGAGGACAGGGGGCGCGGGAGACCCAGTACTTC | CATRGQGARETQYF
TRBD2 | TRBJ2-5 | NA | TRBV4-3 | TGCGCCAGCAGCCTTAGCGGGGGCCAAGAGACCCAGTACTTC | CASSLSGGQETQYF
TRBD2 | TRBJ2-2 | NA | TRBV6-2/TRBV6-3 | TGTGCCAGCAGTTGGGTAGCGGGGAACGCCGGGGAGCTGTTTTTT | CASSWVAGNAGELFF
NA | TRBJ2-7 | NA | TRBV5-3 | TGTGCCAGAAGTTCAGTCTACGAGCAGTACTTC | CARSSVYEQYF
TRBD1 | TRBJ1-1 | NA | TRBV18 | TGTGCCAGCTCACCCCAAACAGGGGGCGCGGAAGCTTTCTTT | CASSPQTGGAEAFF
NA | TRBJ1-2 | NA | TRBV4-1 | TGCGCCAGCAGCCAAGCGGGGTCGAGTGGAAATAATGGCTACACCTTC | CASSQAGSSGNNGYTF
NA | TRBJ1-2 | NA | TRBV5-1 | TGCGCCAGCAGCTTGAACAGGGACCACAGCTATGGCTACACCTTC | CASSLNRDHSYGYTF
NA | TRBJ2-7 | NA | TRBV14 | TGTGCCAGCAGCCTCAGGGGATCCCCCCTCGAGCAGTACTTC | CASSLRGSPLEQYF
NA | TRBJ2-7 | NA | TRBV5-4 | TGTGCCAGCAGCTTGGGAGGGCCCCTAGACGAGCAGTACTTC | CASSLGGPLDEQYF
TRBD1 | TRBJ2-5 | once | TRBV5-1 | TGCGCCAGCAGCTCCGGGACAGGGTATCGGGAGACCCAGTACTTC | CASSSGTGYRETQYF
NA | TRBJ1-2 | NA | TRBV5-5 | TGTGCCAGCAGCTTGGTGCAGGCGAACTCAAACTATGGCTACACCTTC | CASSLVQANSNYGYTF
NA | TRBJ2-1 | NA | TRBV5-4 | TGTGCCAGCAGCTCGGACTCTGCGGGGAGCTCCTACAATGAGCAGTTCTTC | CASSSDSAGSSYNEQFF
NA | TRBJ1-2 | NA | TRBV10-3 | TGTGCCATCAGTGACAACAGAGAGTCCTATGGCTACACCTTC | CAISDNRESYGYTF
TRBD2 | TRBJ2-3 | NA | TRBV4-1 | TGCGCCAGCAGGCCCGAGACTAGCGGGGGCCCCAGGAGGGGAGATACGCAGTATTTT | CASRPETSGGPRRGDTQYF
NA | TRBJ1-2 | NA | TRBV7-3 | TGTGCCAGCAGCTTAAGGGCAGGGGATGGCTACACCTTC | CASSLRAGDGYTF
TRBD1 | TRBJ2-7 | NA | TRBV25-1 | TGTGCCAGCAGACCACAGGGGGTGTCCTACGAGCAGTACTTC | CASRPQGVSYEQYF
TRBD1 | TRBJ1-5 | NA | TRBV9 | TGTGCCAGCAGCGGGACAGGGGGTCAGCCCCAGCATTTT | CASSGTGGQPQHF
NA | TRBJ1-5 | NA | TRBV27 | TGTGCCAGCAGTCACGGGGGATTAGGCAATCAGCCCCAGCATTTT | CASSHGGLGNQPQHF
NA | TRBJ2-2 | NA | TRBV4-1 | TGCGCCAGCAGCCAAGATGGGGCAGGGGTGGTCACCGGGGAGCTGTTTTTT | CASSQDGAGVVTGELFF
NA | TRBJ2-7 | NA | TRBV5-8 | TGTGCCAGCAGCTTGCGTCAGGGGTCCTACGAGCAGTACTTC | CASSLRQGSYEQYF
NA | TRBJ2-7 | NA | TRBV20-1 | TGCAGTGCTAGTCGGGCCTACGAGCAGTACTTC | CSASRAYEQYF
TRBD1 | TRBJ2-2 | NA | TRBV23-1 | TGCGCCACCGTGCAGGACAGGGGGAATACCGGGGAGCTGTTTTTT | CATVQDRGNTGELFF
NA | TRBJ2-2 | once | TRBV5-1 | TGCGCCAGCAGCCGGAAGACACTAGGAGGGGTCCCTCGAGGCACCGGGGAGCTGTTTTTT | CASSRKTLGGVPRGTGELFF
TRBD1 | TRBJ1-1 | NA | TRBV6-1 | TGTGCCAGCAGTGCGAGAACGACAGGGGGCCTCAGGACTGAAGCTTTCTTT | CASSARTTGGLRTEAFF
NA | TRBJ2-7 | NA | TRBV2 | TGTGCCAGCAGGAGGGACATTTCCTACGAGCAGTACTTC | CASRRDISYEQYF
TRBD1 | TRBJ1-4 | NA | TRBV5-6 | TGTGCCAGCAGTCGACAGGGGGGCACTAATGAAAAACTGTTTTTT | CASSRQGGTNEKLFF
NA | TRBJ2-1 | NA | TRBV18 | TGTGCCAGCTCCCAGGGCCAGCCCCCCTACAATGAGCAGTTCTTC | CASSQGQPPYNEQFF
NA | TRBJ1-6 | once | TRBV7-9 | TGTGCCAGCAGCTTAGATCGGTCACCCCTCCACTTT | CASSLDRSPLHF
TRBD1 | TRBJ2-7 | NA | TRBV4-2 | TGTGCCAGCAGCCAAGCCGGGACAGGGTACTACGAGCAGTACTTC | CASSQAGTGYYEQYF
NA | TRBJ1-1 | NA | TRBV14 | TGTGCCAGCAGCCAATTATCAGGGAAGACTGAAGCTTTCTTT | CASSQLSGKTEAFF
TRBD1 | TRBJ1-5 | NA | TRBV29-1 | TGCAGCGTTGAAGGACTACAGGGGCTCCAGCATTTT | CSVEGLQGLQHF
TRBD2 | TRBJ2-3 | NA | TRBV7-3 | TGTGCCAGCAGTCGTTCAGCGGGGCCTAGCACAGATACGCAGTATTTT | CASSRSAGPSTDTQYF
TRBD2 | TRBJ2-3 | NA | TRBV28 | TGTGCCAGCAGGGGGGGGATGGGTACAGATACGCAGTATTTT | CASRGGMGTDTQYF
NA | TRBJ1-5 | once | TRBV6-5 | TGTGCCAGCAGTCTTTACGGAGGAAACAATCAGCCCCAGCATTTT | CASSLYGGNNQPQHF
NA | TRBJ1-2 | NA | TRBV2 | TGTGCCACCGCCGAACGGGATTCCTATGGCTACACCTTC | CATAERDSYGYTF
TRBD2 | TRBJ2-5 | few | TRBV2 | TGTGCCAGCAGGATGGGACTAGCGGGGGGTTGGTCCGGAGAGACCCAGTACTTC | CASRMGLAGGWSGETQYF
NA | TRBJ2-6 | NA | TRBV11-2 | TGTGCCAGCAGCAGCCCTCCAGGGTTTGGGGCCAACGTCCTGACTTTC | CASSSPPGFGANVLTF
NA | TRBJ2-4 | NA | TRBV12-3/TRBV12-4 | TGTGCCAGCAGCCAATTCCTAGCAGGCATTCAGTACTTC | CASSQFLAGIQYF
TRBD2 | TRBJ2-7 | NA | TRBV27 | TGTGCCAGCAGGGTAAGCGGGGGGGGCCTTCGCCCCTACGAGCAGTACTTC | CASRVSGGGLRPYEQYF
TRBD2 | TRBJ2-4 | NA | TRBV30 | TGTGCCTGGAGTGTCGGCGGGGGGAGCATTCAGTACTTC | CAWSVGGGSIQYF
TRBD1 | TRBJ1-4 | NA | TRBV3-1/TRBV3-2 | TGTGCCAGCAGCCAAGGCGTGGACAGGGGTGCAACTAATGAAAAACTGTTTTTT | CASSQGVDRGATNEKLFF